Ten or more counts support the clone carrying this TCR beta chain. The read ends 3 residues shy of where the CDR3 ends; the end is completed using the germline J gene. The data were taken from a study of T cell clonality in common variable immunodeficiency. This CDR3 has 17 amino acids. Germline V gene sequence: CDR1 SGHTA, CDR2 FQGTGA. V shed 1 base, J shed 5 bases, and the junction held 7 bases outside the gene matches. The table came from immunoSEQ multiplex PCR; TCRdb's copy has only in-frame clones and leaves some out. Reported are about 81,000 clones, none seen only once; the ten largest carry around 0.87%.

The sequencing sample was made of peripheral blood mononuclear cells. The rearrangement links TRBV7-3 to TRBJ2-5; 13 nucleotides align to TRBD2. This clonotype was obtained from a person aged 18 to 75 in good health. The CDR3 sequence: CASSLNGLAGVKETQYF. Incomplete CDR3 DNA: TGTGCCAGCAGCTTAAACGGACTAGCGGGAGTAAAGGAGACC.